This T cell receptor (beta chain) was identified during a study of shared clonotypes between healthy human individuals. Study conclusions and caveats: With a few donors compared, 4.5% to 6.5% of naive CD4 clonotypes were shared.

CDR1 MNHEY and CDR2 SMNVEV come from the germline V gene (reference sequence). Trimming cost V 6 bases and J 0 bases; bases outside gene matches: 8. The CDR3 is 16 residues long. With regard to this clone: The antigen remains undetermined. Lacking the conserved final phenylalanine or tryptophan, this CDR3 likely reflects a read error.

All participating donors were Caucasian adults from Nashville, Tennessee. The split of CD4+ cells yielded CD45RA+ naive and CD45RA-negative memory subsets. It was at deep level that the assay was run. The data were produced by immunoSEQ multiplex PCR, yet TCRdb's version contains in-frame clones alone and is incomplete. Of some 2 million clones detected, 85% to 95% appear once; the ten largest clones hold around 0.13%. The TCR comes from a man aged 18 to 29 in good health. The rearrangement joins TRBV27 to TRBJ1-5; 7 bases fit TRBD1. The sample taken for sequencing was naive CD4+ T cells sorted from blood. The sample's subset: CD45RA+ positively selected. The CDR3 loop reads CASRATGSYSNQPQHL. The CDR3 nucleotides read TGTGCCAGCAGGGCGACAGGGTCATATAGCAATCAGCCCCAGCATCTT.